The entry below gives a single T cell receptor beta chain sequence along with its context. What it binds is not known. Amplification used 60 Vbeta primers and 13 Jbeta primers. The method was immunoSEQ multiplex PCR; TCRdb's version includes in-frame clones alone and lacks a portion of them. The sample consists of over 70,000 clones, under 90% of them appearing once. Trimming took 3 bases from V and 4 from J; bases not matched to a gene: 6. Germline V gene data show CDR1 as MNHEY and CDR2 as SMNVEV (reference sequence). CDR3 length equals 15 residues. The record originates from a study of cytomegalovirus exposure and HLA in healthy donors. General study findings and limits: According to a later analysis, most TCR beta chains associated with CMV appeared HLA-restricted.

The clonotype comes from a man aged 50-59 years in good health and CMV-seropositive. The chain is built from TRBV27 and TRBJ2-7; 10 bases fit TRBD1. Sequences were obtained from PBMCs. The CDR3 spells CASSLWGQGQYEQYF. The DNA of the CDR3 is TGTGCCAGCAGTTTGTGGGGACAGGGGCAATACGAGCAGTACTTC.